Listed below are T cell receptor beta chains from one sample, sequenced in a study of blood T cell repertoires in COVID-19. Using immunoSEQ multiplex PCR, the repertoire was profiled, and TCRdb retains in-frame clones only, with some absent. There are hundreds of thousands of clones in the sample; almost 90% occur only once, and 4% to 5.5% lies in the top ten. Sequences were obtained from PBMCs or T cells enriched from blood (not recorded which). These receptors all come from a woman aged 18-29 years with acute COVID-19. CDR3s include the opening cysteine and the closing phenylalanine or tryptophan. A D gene is named only where the DNA matches it firmly. Clone size is shown for a subset of rows, as once, few, many or a class of expanded clone.

j_gene	d_gene	abundance	v_gene	CDR3nt	CDR3aa
TRBJ1-4	TRBD1	-	TRBV3-1/TRBV3-2	TGTGCCAGCAGCCTACAGGGGGCTAATGAAAAACTGTTTTTT	CASSLQGANEKLFF
TRBJ2-1	-	-	TRBV18	TGTGCCAGCTCACCACCCCAGGTCCTTGAGCAGTTCTTC	CASSPPQVLEQFF
TRBJ1-6	TRBD1	-	TRBV7-2	TGTGCCAGCAACAAAAGGGACAGCTCCTATAATTCACCCCTCCACTTT	CASNKRDSSYNSPLHF
TRBJ2-7	TRBD2	-	TRBV6-5	TGTGCCAGCAGTTACTCAGCGGGAGTGAATGACGAGCAGTACTTC	CASSYSAGVNDEQYF
TRBJ1-2	-	-	TRBV5-1	TGCGCCAGCAGCCTGGCAGGGGTCTATGGCTACACCTTC	CASSLAGVYGYTF
TRBJ1-1	-	-	TRBV19	TGTGCCAGTAGTATTTACAGGGTTGCGAACACTGAAGCTTTCTTT	CASSIYRVANTEAFF
TRBJ1-1	TRBD1	-	TRBV27	TGTGCCAGCAGTCAGGGACAGGGAGGGGGGAACACTGAAGCTTTCTTT	CASSQGQGGGNTEAFF
TRBJ1-1	-	-	TRBV6-5	TGTGCCAGCAGTTACTCGAAAGCAGGTCTGAATGAAGCTTTCTTT	CASSYSKAGLNEAFF
TRBJ2-7	-	-	TRBV29-1	TGCAGCGTTGAAGAAGGCCCCGGGGGCTACGAGCAGTACTTC	CSVEEGPGGYEQYF
TRBJ1-6	-	-	TRBV27	TGTGCCAGCACGGGGTCGAGCTCCTATAATTCACCCCTCCACTTT	CASTGSSSYNSPLHF
TRBJ2-3	TRBD2	-	TRBV15	TGTGCACTTCGCCCAGGGACTAGCGAAAGCACAGATACGCAGTATTTT	CALRPGTSESTDTQYF
TRBJ1-5	TRBD1	once	TRBV5-6	TGTGCCAGCAGTGCCGGGACAGAAGGTCTGCCCCAGCATTTT	CASSAGTEGLPQHF
TRBJ2-7	TRBD1	-	TRBV13	TGTGCCAGCAGCCCTGGACAGGGTTTGTCCGAGCAGTACTTC	CASSPGQGLSEQYF
TRBJ2-7	-	-	TRBV2	TGTGCCAGCAGTGAAGAGGGGGGAAAACAGGGGCCCCTCCACAGTTACTACGAGCAGTACTTC	CASSEEGGKQGPLHSYYEQYF
TRBJ2-7	-	-	TRBV5-1	TGCGCCAGCAGCTTGAACCGCGGGGGCCGCTACGAGCAGTACTTC	CASSLNRGGRYEQYF
TRBJ1-5	-	-	TRBV5-5	TGTGCCAGCAGCTCGGGCAATCAGCCCCAGCATTTT	CASSSGNQPQHF
TRBJ2-1	-	once	TRBV5-1	TGCGCCAGCAGCTTGGGGTCTACTTTCCATGAGCAGTTCTTC	CASSLGSTFHEQFF
TRBJ2-1	-	-	TRBV7-9	TGTGCCAGCGGTCCTACTAGGAGCTCCTACAATGAGCAGTTCTTC	CASGPTRSSYNEQFF
TRBJ1-2	-	-	TRBV5-6	TGTGCCAGCAGCTTGGGCGAGATCTACACCTTC	CASSLGEIYTF
TRBJ2-3	TRBD2	-	TRBV12-5	TGTGCTAGTGGCCGCGGGACTAGCACCGCAGGTGGTACGCAGTATTTT	CASGRGTSTAGGTQYF
TRBJ1-5	-	-	TRBV7-2	TGTGCCAGCAGCTTAGCCCCAACCGGGGGGGATCAGCCCCAGCATTTT	CASSLAPTGGDQPQHF
TRBJ2-3	TRBD2	-	TRBV29-1	TGCAGCATTGGACTAGTCATCACAGATACGCAGTATTTT	CSIGLVITDTQYF
TRBJ1-3	-	-	TRBV20-1	TGCAGTGCTAGTAGGCAGGGTAGTGGAAACACCATATATTTT	CSASRQGSGNTIYF
TRBJ2-7	-	once	TRBV11-2	TGTGCCAGCAGCTTAGATGAGAGGCGGCAGTACTTC	CASSLDERRQYF
TRBJ1-1	TRBD1	-	TRBV27	TGTGCCAGCAGACCCGGGACAGGGGGCATCGGCATGAACACTGAAGCTTTCTTT	CASRPGTGGIGMNTEAFF
TRBJ2-3	TRBD1	-	TRBV11-2	TGTGCCAGCAGCAAGGGACAGTCAGTCCTCACAGATACGCAGTATTTT	CASSKGQSVLTDTQYF
TRBJ1-5	-	-	TRBV9	TGTGCCAGCAGCGTAGGGGCTCAGGGCAATCAGCCCCAGCATTTT	CASSVGAQGNQPQHF